Below are 4 T cell receptor beta chains sequenced from a single sample in a study of T-cell reconstitution after alpha-beta-depleted transplantation in children. Unique molecular identifiers were incorporated into the prepared TCRbeta library. Using its own MiXCR run on the PCR reads, TCRdb lists one record per CDR3 protein. The sample consists of around 700,000 distinct CDR3 sequences, around 13% of them appearing once. The sample here was PBMCs, taken before TCRalphabeta/CD19-depleted stem cell transplant. The receptor source for this set is a girl between 2 and 10 years old with congenital amegakaryocytic thrombocytopenia, due to receive a stem cell transplant.

This clonotype appeared a few times. The rearrangement uses TRBV14 and TRBJ2-6; no definite D call. The germline CDR1 and CDR2 sequences are SGHDN and FVKESK. This CDR3 has 14 amino acids. The V end was cut by 0 bases, the J end by 4 bases, with 4 bases between. In DNA form, the CDR3 reads TGTGCCAGCAGCCAAGATCCCGGGGCCAACGTCCTGACTTTC. Translated: CASSQDPGANVLTF.

The sample holds many counts of this clonotype. The rearrangement links TRBV20-1 to TRBJ2-1; maybe TRBD2 (5 bases). This CDR3 is built from 12 residues. Per germline, CDR1 DFQATT and CDR2 SNEGSKA (reference sequence). Trimming stripped 8 bases from V and 2 bases from J, with 10 bases between. The CDR3 nucleotides read TGCAGTAACTTCGGGGCCTACAATGAGCAGTTCTTC. It yields the protein CSNFGAYNEQFF.

There are many counts of this clonotype. This sequence joins TRBV7-9 and TRBJ1-1; 8 bases align to TRBD1. Germline trimming cut 5 bases from V and 1 base from J; bases unmatched to any gene: 6. This CDR3 spans 15 amino acids. Germline V CDR1 and CDR2: SEHNR, FQNEAQ (reference sequence). The CDR3 sequence: CASSQSGGWNTEAFF. CDR3 DNA: TGTGCCAGCAGCCAATCAGGGGGCTGGAACACTGAAGCTTTCTTT.

Concerning this clonotype: At one end the junction does not follow the germline gene, possibly because of a read error. The chain recombines TRBV12-3 or TRBV12-4 with TRBJ2-7, with 7 bases that match TRBD1. This CDR3 comprises 15 residues. CDR3: CASSLRPGGSYEQSF. The CDR3 DNA reads as TGTGCCAGCAGTTTACGGCCAGGGGGATCCTACGAGCAGTCCTTC.